Below are 26 T cell receptor beta chains sequenced from a single sample in a study of T cell changes during pregnancy in multiple sclerosis. Produced via immunoSEQ multiplex PCR; TCRdb's table is partial and in-frame only. The table includes about 32,000 clones, around 92% detected once. Sequenced material: CD8+ T cells from peripheral blood mononuclear cells, taken in the second trimester of pregnancy. These receptors came from a female donor in good health, enrolled as a control in a pregnancy study.

This chain joins TRBV6-4 and TRBJ2-3, with D possibly being TRBD1 or TRBD2 (6 bases each). Deletions cut 4 bases from V and 7 bases from J, with 15 bases between. The germline V gene encodes CDR1 MRHNA and CDR2 SNTAGT. The CDR3 has 14 residues. The CDR3 is CASSASGEANTQYF. In DNA form, the CDR3 reads TGTGCCAGCAGTGCCTCAGGGGAGGCCAATACGCAGTATTTT.

The rearrangement links TRBV4-1 to TRBJ1-2; D gene unclear. Germline CDR1 is MGHRA and CDR2 is YSYEKL. V was trimmed by 0 bases and J by 4 bases, leaving 9 bases between them. This CDR3 comprises 14 residues. The CDR3 is CASSQEGEAYGYTF. CDR3 DNA sequence: TGCGCCAGCAGCCAAGAAGGAGAGGCCTATGGCTACACCTTC.

This rearrangement joins TRBV30 to TRBJ2-3; D not certain. The CDR3 extends over 13 amino acids. Trimming pared 2 bases from V and 4 bases from J, leaving 10 bases between. Germline assignment: CDR1 GTSNPN and CDR2 SVGIG (reference sequence). For the CDR3, the DNA is TGTGCCTGGAGTCTCTCGTCTCCAGATACGCAGTATTTT. Protein: CAWSLSSPDTQYF.

V gene TRBV7-3 combines with J gene TRBJ1-2; possible D gene TRBD1, 6 bases. V gave up 4 bases and J gave up 6 bases, with 12 bases separating them. The CDR3 contains 13 residues. Germline assignment: CDR1 SGHTA and CDR2 FQGTGA. The CDR3 spells CASSSTGIDGYTF. CDR3 DNA sequence: TGTGCCAGCAGCTCTACAGGGATCGATGGCTACACCTTC.

V usage is TRBV19 and J usage is TRBJ1-1; possible D gene TRBD1, 5 bases. The CDR3 contains 18 residues. Germline V lookup: CDR1 LNHDA, CDR2 SQIVND (reference sequence). The ends were cut back, 9 bases at V and 1 base at J, with 27 bases in the middle. The CDR3 is CASKVAGVLITANTEAFF. The DNA for the CDR3 is TGTGCCAGCAAAGTCGCGGGGGTCCTAATAACAGCGAACACTGAAGCTTTCTTT.

V is TRBV5-1 and J is TRBJ2-1, with 10 bases identical to TRBD2. Germline values: CDR1 SGHRS, CDR2 YFSETQ. Trimming removed 2 bases from V and 4 bases from J; junction bases left unmatched: 9. This CDR3 has 17 amino acids. CDR3 coding DNA: TGCGCCAGCAGCTTACCTAGCGGGGGACCAAATTACAATGAGCAGTTCTTC. This sequence encodes CASSLPSGGPNYNEQFF.

The chain is built from TRBV7-6 and TRBJ2-1; 7 nucleotides align to TRBD2. CDR1 SGHVS and CDR2 FNYEAQ come from the germline V gene. After removal of 1 base from V and 1 base from J, the junction contained 7 bases not matched to a gene. This CDR3 contains 17 residues. In nucleotides, the CDR3 is TGTGCCAGCAGCTTAGGAGCGGCGGGGGATTCCTACAATGAGCAGTTCTTC. Amino acids: CASSLGAAGDSYNEQFF.

The V gene is TRBV9, the J gene TRBJ1-2, with D tentatively TRBD1 (5 bases). In germline, CDR1 is SGDLS, CDR2 YYNGEE. CDR3 length: 18 residues. Trimming shortened V by 3 bases and J by 7 bases, and 28 bases separated the two germline ends. The CDR3: CASSGGLVESAAYPGYTF. As DNA, the CDR3 is TGTGCCAGCAGCGGGGGCCTAGTAGAGTCAGCAGCGTATCCTGGCTACACCTTC.

The V call is TRBV7-9, the J call TRBJ2-6, with 7 positions matching TRBD1. Germline CDR1 SEHNR, CDR2 FQNEAQ (reference sequence). J gave up 0 bases and V 5 bases, and 13 bases lay outside the gene matches. The CDR3 has 19 residues. In nucleotides, the CDR3 is TGTGCCAGCAGCATCACAACCGGGGACAGCGACTCTGGGGCCAACGTCCTGACTTTC. Protein sequence: CASSITTGDSDSGANVLTF.

The chain carries TRBV9 and TRBJ2-2; D remains unclear. Germline V gene data show CDR1 as SGDLS and CDR2 as YYNGEE. The V gene lost 4 bases and the J gene lost 4 bases, with 8 bases spanning the gap. There are 13 residues in the CDR3. The CDR3 DNA sequence: TGTGCCAGCAGCCCGACGGGCACCGGGGAGCTGTTTTTT. This translates into CASSPTGTGELFF.

V gene TRBV15 combines with J gene TRBJ2-7, with D perhaps matching TRBD1 (5 bases). V shed 0 bases and J shed 1 base, with 7 bases lying between them. There are 14 residues in the CDR3. CDR1 and CDR2 from the germline V gene are LNHNV and YYDKDF (reference sequence). The CDR3: CATSRDRGSYEQYF. CDR3 bases: TGTGCCACCAGCAGAGATAGGGGATCCTACGAGCAGTACTTC.

This clone was recorded once. This sequence joins TRBV7-6 and TRBJ2-7, with D maybe TRBD2 (5 bases). V was cut by 5 bases and J by 7 bases, with 12 bases left in between. This CDR3 spans 12 amino acids. The germline gives CDR1 SGHVS, CDR2 FNYEAQ. This CDR3 reads CASSLLAGEQYF. The CDR3 DNA is TGTGCCAGCAGCCTCCTCGCGGGTGAGCAGTACTTC.

In the case of this clone: An end of the junction differs from the germline gene, which may be a read error. The genes are TRBV6-5 and TRBJ1-5; 8 bases are shared with TRBD1. This CDR3 has 15 amino acids. Per the germline V gene, CDR1 is MNHEY and CDR2 is SVGAGI. The CDR3 region is CASGYGQGGNQPQHF. The DNA of the CDR3 is TGTGCCAGCGGTTACGGACAGGGAGGCAATCAGCCCCAGCATTTT.

The rearrangement links TRBV4-2 to TRBJ1-2; 8 nucleotides line up with TRBD1. Germline loops: CDR1 LGHNA, CDR2 YNFKEQ. This CDR3 spans 16 amino acids. J was trimmed by 3 bases and V by 5 bases; bases with no gene match: 11. The CDR3 here is CASSGQGPSYDYGYTF. The CDR3 nucleotides read TGTGCCAGCAGCGGACAGGGACCCTCCTATGACTATGGCTACACCTTC.

J is TRBJ1-5 and V is TRBV27, with 8 nucleotides matching TRBD1. With V trimmed by 4 bases and J by 3 bases, 2 bases remained unmatched. Germline V gene data show CDR1 as MNHEY and CDR2 as SMNVEV (reference sequence). The CDR3 has 14 residues. This CDR3 reads CASSYQGANQPQHF. DNA for the CDR3: TGTGCCAGCAGTTACCAGGGGGCCAATCAGCCCCAGCATTTT.

This rearrangement joins TRBV4-1 to TRBJ1-2, with a possible D match to TRBD1 (5 bases). CDR1 MGHRA and CDR2 YSYEKL come from the germline V gene. Trimming shortened V by 1 base and J by 6 bases, and 12 bases separated the two germline ends. The CDR3 runs to 14 residues. The chain's CDR3 is CASSQAPGGDGYTF. In nucleotides, the CDR3 is TGCGCCAGCAGCCAAGCCCCCGGGGGAGATGGCTACACCTTC.

The chain uses TRBV2 and TRBJ2-3; 9 bases fit TRBD2. Trimming cost V 4 bases and J 2 bases; bases outside gene matches: 10. CDR1 and CDR2 from the germline V gene are SNHLY and FYNNEI. The length of the CDR3 is 17 residues. CDR3 nucleotide sequence: TGTGCCAGCAGTGCAAAGCTAGCGGGGACATACACAGATACGCAGTATTTT. It codes for CASSAKLAGTYTDTQYF.

The chain couples TRBV27 to TRBJ2-2, with a weak D call TRBD2 (5 bases). The V gene's germline CDR1 is MNHEY and CDR2 SMNVEV (reference sequence). V gave up 6 bases and J gave up 3 bases, with 14 bases separating them. The CDR3 runs to 15 residues. This CDR3 reads CASSPGPGDTGELFF. Here the CDR3 DNA reads TGTGCCAGCAGCCCTGGGCCCGGGGACACCGGGGAGCTGTTTTTT.

This clone was recorded once. The genes are TRBV7-8 and TRBJ1-5; weak D call: TRBD1 (5 bases). The CDR3 has 16 residues. Between the trimmed V and J ends, which lost 1 base and 0 bases, there was a span of 10 bases. Germline values: CDR1 SGHVS, CDR2 FQNEAQ. CDR3 sequence (DNA): TGTGCCAGCAGCTTAGGGGCCGGGGGTAGCAATCAGCCCCAGCATTTT. This translates into CASSLGAGGSNQPQHF.

CDR3 DNA sequence: TGTGCCAGCAGCCCCGGGACTAGCGGGGACAATGAGCAGTTCTTC. Amino acid sequence: CASSPGTSGDNEQFF. This chain links TRBV9 with TRBJ2-1, with TRBD2 matching 13 bases. V was pared by 4 bases and J by 5 bases, with 3 bases of the junction left unmatched. The germline V gene has CDR1 SGDLS and CDR2 YYNGEE. This CDR3 region has 15 residues.

This clone was counted only a few times. J is TRBJ1-5 and V is TRBV4-1, with D possibly being TRBD1 (6 bases). CDR1 MGHRA and CDR2 YSYEKL come from the germline V gene. V shed 0 bases and J shed 2 bases, with 14 bases lying between them. The CDR3 has 17 amino acids. CDR3 in DNA: TGCGCCAGCAGCCAAGAGGTCCGACAGGCGGGCAATCAGCCCCAGCATTTT. Residues: CASSQEVRQAGNQPQHF.

V gene TRBV4-1 combines with J gene TRBJ1-5; TRBD1 aligns across 8 bases. With 1 base clipped from V and 7 bases from J, the junction kept 6 bases outside the gene matches. Germline V gene sequence: CDR1 MGHRA, CDR2 YSYEKL. The CDR3 has 15 residues. The CDR3 coding sequence is TGCGCCAGCAGCCAAGTGGGGACAGGTGAACAGCCCCAGCATTTT. This encodes CASSQVGTGEQPQHF.

The rearrangement links TRBV30 to TRBJ2-5, with 9 bases that match TRBD1. Trimming took 5 bases from V and 4 from J; bases not matched to a gene: 8. Germline V gene lookup returns CDR1 GTSNPN and CDR2 SVGIG (reference sequence). The CDR3 sequence is 14 residues long. The CDR3 nucleotides are TGTGCCTGGGACCTCACAGGGGGCGCAGAGACCCAGTACTTC. Translation: CAWDLTGGAETQYF.

The chain is built from TRBV6-5 and TRBJ2-7; 9 positions match TRBD2. Germline-derived CDR1 and CDR2 are MNHEY and SVGAGI. The V and J ends lost 5 bases and 2 bases, in that order; junction bases with no gene match: 7. This CDR3 has 15 residues. The CDR3 DNA follows: TGTGCCAGCAGTCGGGTAGCGGGGGAGCCCTACGAGCAGTACTTC. Translation gives CASSRVAGEPYEQYF.

The rearrangement uses TRBV5-6 and TRBJ2-1; D gene unclear. Trimming pared 2 bases from V and 9 bases from J, leaving 12 bases between. Germline CDR1 and CDR2: SGHDT and YYEEEE. The CDR3 runs 13 residues. The CDR3 bases are TGTGCCAGCAGCTTTGGCACCCTAGGTGAGCAGTTCTTC. Amino acid sequence: CASSFGTLGEQFF.

CDR3 nucleotide sequence: TGTGCCAGCACCGATGGGCTAGCGGTTTCGAATGAGCAGTTCTTC. It is translated as CASTDGLAVSNEQFF. The rearrangement joins TRBV6-1 to TRBJ2-1; TRBD2 matches 7 bases. CDR1 MNHNS and CDR2 SASEGT come from the germline V gene. V lost 7 bases and J lost 7; bases outside the gene matches: 13. The CDR3 extends over 15 amino acids.